The rows below give T cell receptor beta chains drawn from one sample of a study of blood T cell repertoires in COVID-19. TCRdb keeps only in-frame clones here, not all; method: immunoSEQ multiplex PCR. Of about 150,000 clones listed, about four fifths were seen once; the top ten hold 13%. Source material: peripheral blood. The receptors come from a man aged 65 to 79 who had recovered from COVID-19. CDR3s leave out the opening cysteine and the closing phenylalanine or tryptophan. Only some rows state a clone size, as once, few, many or a class for expanded clones.

clone size: -; J gene: TRBJ2-2; V gene: TRBV3-1/TRBV3-2; CDR3 protein: ASSQERLATNTGELF
clone size: few; J gene: TRBJ2-7; V gene: TRBV5-8; CDR3 protein: ASSPPGLVSYEQY
clone size: -; J gene: TRBJ2-1; V gene: TRBV10-1; CDR3 protein: ASSTGDFSYNEQF
clone size: -; J gene: TRBJ2-3; V gene: TRBV9; CDR3 protein: ASSEGARRGTGGWDTQY
clone size: -; J gene: TRBJ1-2; V gene: TRBV6-2/TRBV6-3; CDR3 protein: ASSSTGDGGYT
clone size: -; J gene: TRBJ1-5; V gene: TRBV7-2; CDR3 protein: ASSYQNQPQH
clone size: -; J gene: TRBJ1-2; V gene: TRBV19; CDR3 protein: ASSSDRGNYGYT
clone size: once; J gene: TRBJ2-1; V gene: TRBV2; CDR3 protein: ASKGTYNEQF
clone size: -; J gene: TRBJ2-5; V gene: TRBV5-4; CDR3 protein: ASSFGRETQY
clone size: few; J gene: TRBJ2-1; V gene: TRBV19; CDR3 protein: ASSTSLGGRF
clone size: -; J gene: TRBJ1-1; V gene: TRBV3-1/TRBV3-2; CDR3 protein: ASSHGLAF
clone size: -; J gene: TRBJ1-2; V gene: TRBV6-5; CDR3 protein: ASGGTGGGLYGYT
clone size: -; J gene: TRBJ1-2; V gene: TRBV5-1; CDR3 protein: ASSSGQASRGYGYT
clone size: -; J gene: TRBJ1-5; V gene: TRBV7-9; CDR3 protein: ASSVGQGNVQPQH
clone size: -; J gene: TRBJ2-2; V gene: TRBV30; CDR3 protein: AWSFAGGITGELF
clone size: once; J gene: TRBJ2-7; V gene: TRBV7-3; CDR3 protein: ASSSARGREQY
clone size: -; J gene: TRBJ2-1; V gene: TRBV5-1; CDR3 protein: ASSPGAGGSYNEQF
clone size: -; J gene: TRBJ1-1; V gene: TRBV18; CDR3 protein: ASSPSVDTEAF
clone size: -; J gene: TRBJ2-7; V gene: TRBV3-1/TRBV3-2; CDR3 protein: ASSQVGGSNEQY
clone size: -; J gene: TRBJ1-1; V gene: TRBV18; CDR3 protein: ASSPGQVNTEAF
clone size: -; J gene: TRBJ2-1; V gene: TRBV11-2; CDR3 protein: ASSLDRGLVFEQF
clone size: -; J gene: TRBJ2-1; V gene: TRBV3-1/TRBV3-2; CDR3 protein: ASSISYNEQF
clone size: few; J gene: TRBJ1-5; V gene: TRBV7-2; CDR3 protein: ASSLQGEVYQPQH
clone size: -; J gene: TRBJ1-1; V gene: TRBV5-6; CDR3 protein: ASSFLGQGDTEAF
clone size: few; J gene: TRBJ2-5; V gene: TRBV6-5; CDR3 protein: ASNRVEETQY
clone size: -; J gene: TRBJ2-2; V gene: TRBV5-4; CDR3 protein: ASSSGAPNTGELF
clone size: once; J gene: TRBJ2-7; V gene: TRBV3-1/TRBV3-2; CDR3 protein: ASSQAGGMPYEQY
clone size: -; J gene: TRBJ2-3; V gene: TRBV5-1; CDR3 protein: ASRLMTSTDTQY
clone size: -; J gene: TRBJ2-3; V gene: TRBV4-3; CDR3 protein: ASSQAAPGQRVDTQY
clone size: -; J gene: TRBJ2-1; V gene: TRBV4-3; CDR3 protein: ASSQDVGSGTYNEQF
clone size: -; J gene: TRBJ2-2; V gene: TRBV5-1; CDR3 protein: ASSWTSGTNTGELF
clone size: once; J gene: TRBJ1-1; V gene: TRBV3-1/TRBV3-2; CDR3 protein: ASSLRGGTEAF